What follows is one T cell receptor (beta chain) and its context. Antigen: not known. Trimming removed 5 bases from V and 6 bases from J; junction bases left unmatched: 10. Germline CDR1 reads LNHDA; CDR2 reads SQIVND (reference sequence). CDR3 length: 15 amino acids. The assay was immunoSEQ multiplex PCR, and TCRdb's table has in-frame clones only and misses some. The repertoire holds some 64,000 clones, 84% seen once, with around 7.8% in the top ten. This entry belongs to a study of T cell responses to AZD1222 COVID-19 vaccine. Broader study findings: Receipt of two AZD1222 doses was followed by a rise in Spike-specific TCR breadth and depth. Baseline seropositivity characterized only a handful of AZD1222 recipients.

This chain uses TRBV19 with TRBJ2-1, with 7 bases fitting TRBD1. Sequencing was performed on peripheral blood, taken on day 0 of AZD1222 vaccination. This clonotype was obtained from an adult in good health. The CDR3 region is CASSGDRPPANEQFF. CDR3 bases: TGTGCCAGTAGTGGGGACAGACCACCCGCCAATGAGCAGTTCTTC.